This T cell receptor beta chain was obtained from a study of T cell repertoires in cytomegalovirus infection. The wider study: Well-studied HLA-B-restricted CMV epitopes were used in the study alongside recently identified HLA-C-restricted ones. It can be stated that public TCR beta signatures indicated CMV infection as well as a matching HLA type. The study, taken as a whole, reports: CMV-specific HLA-C-restricted TCR beta clonotypes dominated the ex vivo response. Of the TCR beta families, the public ones yielded a cumulative frequency that identified carriers of CMV plus the relevant HLA.

With regard to this clonotype: Its antigen is undetermined. The junction departs from germline at one end; a sequencing error may be responsible.

The CDR3 is 15 residues long. Germline V CDR1 and CDR2: KGHDR, SFDVKD. TCRdb fed the reads into MiXCR, producing one record per CDR3 protein. The top ten hold around an eighth of the sample, which has roughly 860,000 distinct CDR3 sequences, approximately 30% seen once. The sequenced sample was cultured CD8+ T cells from PBMCs, obtained from culture after CMV antigen stimulation. V and J are TRBV24-1 and TRBJ1-2; D may be TRBD1 (5 bases). This receptor was identified in a human donor in good health (CMV status not recorded). Some clones in this sample may be carry-over from other donors' samples. CDR3 nucleotides: TGTACCACCAGTGATTTCGCGGGGGTGGACTATGGCTACACCTTC. This codes for CTTSDFAGVDYGYTF.